Below are 2 T cell receptor beta chains sequenced from a single sample in a study of T-cell memory formation after mild COVID-19. TCRdb independently ran MiXCR on the 5' RACE reads; one entry per CDR3 protein. The sample shows 25,000 to 30,000 distinct CDR3 sequences, about 16% of them seen only once. Material: PBMCs or a T cell subset sorted from them (not recorded which). The origin of the receptors is an adult who had mild COVID-19 (a few samples of this study predate the infection). Cell type and time point are not known.

This clonotype showed up many times. The chain is built from TRBV2 and TRBJ1-2; D may be TRBD1 (5 bases). This CDR3 contains 13 residues. The germline CDR1 and CDR2 sequences are SNHLY and FYNNEI. V shed 4 bases and J shed 7 bases, with 13 bases lying between them. The CDR3 DNA follows: TGTGCCAGCAGTGCGACAAGGGGTGTTGGCTACACCTTC. Translated, it gives CASSATRGVGYTF.

This clonotype is labeled medium-sized (0.01 to 0.1%). CDR3 coding DNA: TGCAGCGTTTTTCCAGCGGGGGTGGATACGCAGTATTTT. Translating gives CSVFPAGVDTQYF. This sequence joins TRBV29-1 and TRBJ2-3, with TRBD2 matching 8 bases. Germline V gene data show CDR1 as SQVTM and CDR2 as ANQGSEA. J gave up 6 bases and V 5 bases, and 7 bases lay outside the gene matches. This CDR3 has 13 residues.